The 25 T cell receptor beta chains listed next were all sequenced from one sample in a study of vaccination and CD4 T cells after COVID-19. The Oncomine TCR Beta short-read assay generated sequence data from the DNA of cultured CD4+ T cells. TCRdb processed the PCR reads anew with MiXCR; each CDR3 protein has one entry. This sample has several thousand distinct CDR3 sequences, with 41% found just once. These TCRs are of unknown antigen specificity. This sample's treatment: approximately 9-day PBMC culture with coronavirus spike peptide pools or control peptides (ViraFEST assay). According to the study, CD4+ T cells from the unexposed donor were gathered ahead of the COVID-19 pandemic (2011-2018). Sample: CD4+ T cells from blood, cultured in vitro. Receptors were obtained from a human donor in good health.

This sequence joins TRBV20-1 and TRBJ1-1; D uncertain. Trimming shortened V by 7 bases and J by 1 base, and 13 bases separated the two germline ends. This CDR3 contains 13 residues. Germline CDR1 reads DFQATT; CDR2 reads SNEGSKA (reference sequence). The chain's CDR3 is CSGVRPANTEAFF. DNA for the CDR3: TGCAGTGGGGTAAGGCCGGCGAACACTGAAGCTTTCTTT.

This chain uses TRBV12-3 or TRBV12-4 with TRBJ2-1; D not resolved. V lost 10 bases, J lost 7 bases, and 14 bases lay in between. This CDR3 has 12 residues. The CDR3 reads CATQYDVNEQFF. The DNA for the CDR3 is TGTGCCACACAATACGATGTAAATGAGCAGTTCTTC.

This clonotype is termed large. CDR3 bases: TGTGCCAGCAGCTTATCGGTCAGTCTTCAGGGGCAGGGAGCTTTCTTT. Translation: CASSLSVSLQGQGAFF. The chain joins TRBV11-2 to TRBJ1-1, with a possible D match to TRBD1 (6 bases). V lost 2 bases to trimming and J lost 10 bases, with 23 bases between them. CDR1 is SGHAT and CDR2 is FQNNGV in the germline V gene. The length of the CDR3 is 16 residues.

This CDR3 is CASSLGGGSYEQYF. As DNA, the CDR3 is TGTGCCAGCAGCTTGGGCGGGGGCTCCTACGAGCAGTACTTC. This chain joins TRBV5-4 and TRBJ2-7; the match to TRBD2 covers 7 bases. This CDR3 contains 14 residues. CDR1 and CDR2 (germline): SGHNT, YYREEE (reference sequence). V gave up 0 bases and J gave up 0 bases; unmatched junction bases: 0.

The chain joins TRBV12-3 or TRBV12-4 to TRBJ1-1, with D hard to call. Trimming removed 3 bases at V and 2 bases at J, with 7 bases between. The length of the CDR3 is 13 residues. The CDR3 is CASSFRYNTEAFF. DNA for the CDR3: TGTGCCAGCAGTTTCCGCTACAACACTGAAGCTTTCTTT.

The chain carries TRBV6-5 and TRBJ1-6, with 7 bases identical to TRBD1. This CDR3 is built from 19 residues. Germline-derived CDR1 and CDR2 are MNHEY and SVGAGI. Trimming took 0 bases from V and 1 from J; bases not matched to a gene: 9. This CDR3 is CASSYSSPGQSSYNSPLHF. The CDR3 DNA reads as TGTGCCAGCAGTTACTCGTCACCGGGACAGAGTTCCTATAATTCACCCCTCCACTTT.

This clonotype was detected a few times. In DNA, the CDR3 is TGTGCCAGCAGTGCGGACGGCCAGAACTATGGCTACACCTTC. Its protein product is CASSADGQNYGYTF. The chain employs TRBV2 and TRBJ1-2; D is unresolved. The ends were cut back, 4 bases at V and 2 bases at J, with 11 bases in the middle. The CDR3 contains 14 residues. Germline V gene sequence: CDR1 SNHLY, CDR2 FYNNEI.

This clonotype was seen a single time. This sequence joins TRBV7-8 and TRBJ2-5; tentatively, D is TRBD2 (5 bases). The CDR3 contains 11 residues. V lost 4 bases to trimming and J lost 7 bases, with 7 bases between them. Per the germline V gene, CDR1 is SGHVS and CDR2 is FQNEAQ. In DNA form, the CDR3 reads TGTGCCAGCAGCTCTGAGGGGACCCAGTACTTC. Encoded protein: CASSSEGTQYF.

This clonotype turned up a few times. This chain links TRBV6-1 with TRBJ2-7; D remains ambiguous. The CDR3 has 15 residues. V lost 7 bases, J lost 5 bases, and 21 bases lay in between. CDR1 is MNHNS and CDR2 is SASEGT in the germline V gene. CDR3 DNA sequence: TGTGCCAGCAAACTTCTAGTATCTCCCTGGGACGAGCAGTACTTC. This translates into CASKLLVSPWDEQYF.

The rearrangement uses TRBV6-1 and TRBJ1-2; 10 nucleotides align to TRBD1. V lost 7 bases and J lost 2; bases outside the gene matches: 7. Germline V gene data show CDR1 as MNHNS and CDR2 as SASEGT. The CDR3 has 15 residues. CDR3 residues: CASTKAGQGNYGYTF. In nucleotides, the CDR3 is TGTGCCAGCACTAAGGCGGGACAGGGGAACTATGGCTACACCTTC.

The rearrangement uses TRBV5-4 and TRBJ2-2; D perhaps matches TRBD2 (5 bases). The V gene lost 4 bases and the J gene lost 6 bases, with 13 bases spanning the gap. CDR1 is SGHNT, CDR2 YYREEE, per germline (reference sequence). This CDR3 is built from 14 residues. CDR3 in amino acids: CASSNGRRAGELFF. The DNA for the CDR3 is TGTGCCAGCAGCAATGGAAGGCGGGCCGGGGAGCTGTTTTTT.

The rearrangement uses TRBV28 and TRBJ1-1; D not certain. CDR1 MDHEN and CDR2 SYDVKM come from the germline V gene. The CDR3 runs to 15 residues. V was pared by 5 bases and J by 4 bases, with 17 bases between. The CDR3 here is CASSPPPPLGTEAFF. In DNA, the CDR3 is TGTGCCAGCAGTCCGCCGCCGCCGTTAGGCACTGAAGCTTTCTTT.

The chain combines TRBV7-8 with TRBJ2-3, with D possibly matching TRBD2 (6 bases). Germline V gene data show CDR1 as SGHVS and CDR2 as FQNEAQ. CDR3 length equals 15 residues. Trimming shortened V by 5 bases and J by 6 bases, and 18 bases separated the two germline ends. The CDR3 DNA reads TGTGCCAGCAGCCATACTAGTGGAGGAGGGGATACGCAGTATTTT. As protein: CASSHTSGGGDTQYF.

This CDR3 is CASSFDKERSPLHF. CDR3 DNA sequence: TGTGCCAGCAGTTTCGATAAGGAGCGTTCACCCCTCCACTTT. The rearrangement links TRBV2 to TRBJ1-6; D gene ambiguous. The V end was cut by 5 bases, the J end by 9 bases, with 14 bases between. Germline loops: CDR1 SNHLY, CDR2 FYNNEI. This CDR3 region has 14 residues.

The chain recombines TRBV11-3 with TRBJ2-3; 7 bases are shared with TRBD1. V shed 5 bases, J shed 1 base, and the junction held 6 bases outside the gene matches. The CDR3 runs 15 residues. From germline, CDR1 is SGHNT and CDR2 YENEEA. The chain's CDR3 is CASSPQGVGTDTQYF. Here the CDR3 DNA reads TGTGCCAGCAGCCCCCAGGGGGTGGGCACAGATACGCAGTATTTT.

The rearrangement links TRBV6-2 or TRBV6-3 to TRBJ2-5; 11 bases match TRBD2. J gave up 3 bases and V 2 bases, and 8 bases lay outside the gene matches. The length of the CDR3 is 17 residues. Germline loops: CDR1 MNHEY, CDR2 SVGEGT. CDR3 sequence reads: CASSYPPGLAVEETQYF. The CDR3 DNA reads TGTGCCAGCAGTTACCCTCCGGGACTAGCGGTGGAAGAGACCCAGTACTTC.

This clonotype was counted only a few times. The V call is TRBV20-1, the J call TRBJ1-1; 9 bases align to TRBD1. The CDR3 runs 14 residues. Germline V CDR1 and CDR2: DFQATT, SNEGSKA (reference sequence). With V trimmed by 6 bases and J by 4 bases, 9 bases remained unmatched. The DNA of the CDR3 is TGCAGTGCGACCCTGGGACAGGGTTCCACTGAAGCTTTCTTT. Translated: CSATLGQGSTEAFF.

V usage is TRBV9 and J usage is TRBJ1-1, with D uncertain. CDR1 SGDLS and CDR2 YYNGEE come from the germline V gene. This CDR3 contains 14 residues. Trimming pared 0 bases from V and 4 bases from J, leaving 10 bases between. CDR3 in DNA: TGTGCCAGCAGCGTAGTCCGACCGGGCACTGAAGCTTTCTTT. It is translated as CASSVVRPGTEAFF.

The CDR3 bases are TGTGCCAGCAGTGGAGTCATCTATGGCTACACCTTC. Protein: CASSGVIYGYTF. The chain couples TRBV28 to TRBJ1-2, with D uncertain. The germline gives CDR1 MDHEN, CDR2 SYDVKM. V lost 5 bases, J lost 4 bases, and 8 bases lay in between. CDR3 length: 12 amino acids.

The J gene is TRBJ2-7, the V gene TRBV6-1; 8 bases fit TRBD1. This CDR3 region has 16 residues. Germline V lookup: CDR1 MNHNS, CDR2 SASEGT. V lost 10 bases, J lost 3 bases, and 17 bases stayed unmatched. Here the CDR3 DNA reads TGTGCCATTCTCACACCAGGGGGCGTCAAGGACTACGAGCAGTACTTC. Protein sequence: CAILTPGGVKDYEQYF.

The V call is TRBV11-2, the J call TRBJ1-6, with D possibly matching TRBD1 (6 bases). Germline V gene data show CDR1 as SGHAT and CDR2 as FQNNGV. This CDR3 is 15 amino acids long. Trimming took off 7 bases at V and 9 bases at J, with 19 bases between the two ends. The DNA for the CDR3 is TGTGCCAGCAACAACCTCGGGGGGCTAAGTTCACCCCTCCACTTT. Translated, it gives CASNNLGGLSSPLHF.

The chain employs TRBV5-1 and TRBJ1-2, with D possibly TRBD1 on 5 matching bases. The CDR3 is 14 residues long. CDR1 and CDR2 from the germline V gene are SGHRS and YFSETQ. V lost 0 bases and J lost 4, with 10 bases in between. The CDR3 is CASSLAGPTYGYTF. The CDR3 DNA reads TGCGCCAGCAGCTTGGCAGGGCCCACCTATGGCTACACCTTC.

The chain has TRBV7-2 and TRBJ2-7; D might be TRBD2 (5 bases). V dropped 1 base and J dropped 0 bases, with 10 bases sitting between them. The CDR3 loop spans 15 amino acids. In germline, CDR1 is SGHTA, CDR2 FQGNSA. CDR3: CASSLGTSSSYEQYF. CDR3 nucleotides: TGTGCCAGCAGCTTAGGGACTTCCAGCTCCTACGAGCAGTACTTC.

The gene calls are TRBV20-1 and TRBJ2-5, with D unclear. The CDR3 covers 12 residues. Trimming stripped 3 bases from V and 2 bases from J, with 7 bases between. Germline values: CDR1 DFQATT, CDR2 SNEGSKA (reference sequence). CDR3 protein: CSASTGQETQYF. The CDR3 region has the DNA TGCAGTGCTAGTACGGGTCAAGAGACCCAGTACTTC.

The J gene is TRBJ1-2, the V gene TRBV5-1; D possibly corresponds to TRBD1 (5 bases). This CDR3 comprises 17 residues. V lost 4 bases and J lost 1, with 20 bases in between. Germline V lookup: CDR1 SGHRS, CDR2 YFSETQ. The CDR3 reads CASSGPARGSFNYGYTF. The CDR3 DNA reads TGCGCCAGCAGCGGACCCGCGCGGGGGAGTTTTAACTATGGCTACACCTTC.